This T cell receptor (beta chain) was sequenced during a study of T cell responses to AZD1222 COVID-19 vaccine. Study as a whole: Second-dose schedules of about 4 or about 12 weeks were combined. Overall study results and limits: In the spike-specific TCR repertoire, nearly half reportedly target unmutated variant regions. Among the donors, most were white British and more were female, and clonal diversity was possibly underestimated. Vaccination with two AZD1222 doses was followed by a rise in Spike-specific TCR breadth and depth.

Remarks on this clone: The antigen is not known.

The CDR3 length is 12 residues. Germline lookup yields CDR1 MDHEN and CDR2 SYDVKM. With 7 bases removed from V and 0 bases from J, the gap between germline ends came to 4 bases. TCRdb keeps only in-frame clones here, not all; method: immunoSEQ multiplex PCR. The sample carries more than 120,000 clones, about 92% recorded once. The sample here was peripheral blood, taken on day 0 of AZD1222 vaccination. The clonotype originates from an adult in good health. The chain links TRBV28 to TRBJ1-5; D not resolved. CDR3 sequence: CASTFSNQPQHF. The CDR3 DNA is TGTGCCAGCACCTTTAGCAATCAGCCCCAGCATTTT.